This TCR beta chain was sequenced in a study of human T cells and chemical hapten exposure. The CDR3 sequence is 15 residues long. CDR1 DFQATT and CDR2 SNEGSKA come from the germline V gene (reference sequence). V lost 6 bases to trimming and J lost 2 bases; unmatched junction nucleotides: 8. Time point noted: healthy volunteer bleed at 6 weeks. It was unfractionated whole blood from which total RNA was extracted. TCRdb reanalysed the RACE reads using MiXCR and keeps one entry per CDR3 protein. The table shows 70,000 to 95,000 distinct CDR3 sequences, with around 9.4% occurring only once. Specimen: whole blood. This receptor was taken from a female donor in good health. Some clones in this sample may be carry-over from other donors' samples. The chain is built from TRBV20-1 and TRBJ2-7, with TRBD1 matching 12 bases. The CDR3 nucleotides read TGCAGTGCCGGACCCGGGACAGGGGGCCCCTACGAGCAGTACTTC. It translates to CSAGPGTGGPYEQYF.